What follows are 25 T cell receptor beta chains derived from one specimen sequenced in a study of a mutant IDH1 vaccine in newly diagnosed glioma. Sample time point: baseline, week 1 (first vaccination visit). Treatment: pre-vaccination baseline after standard-of-care therapy. The protocol was immunoSEQ multiplex PCR, while the TCRdb copy is restricted to in-frame clones and leaves out a portion. Altogether 25,000 to 35,000 clones are present, 80% to 90% being singletons, with the ten largest covering 4.8%. The sample was PBMCs, taken from a glioma patient treated with radiotherapy, temozolomide or both. The receptors derive from a woman aged 40 to 50 with glioma.

The CDR3: CASSELGRSEQFF. Here the CDR3 DNA reads TGTGCCAGCAGTGAATTGGGACGTAGTGAGCAGTTCTTC. The chain combines TRBV6-1 with TRBJ2-1; D may match TRBD1 or TRBD2 (5 bases each). The V end was cut by 2 bases, the J end by 9 bases, with 11 bases between. The CDR3 consists of 13 residues. Germline V gives CDR1 MNHNS, CDR2 SASEGT.

The rearrangement uses TRBV5-1 and TRBJ1-1, with D possibly TRBD1 on 6 matching bases. Germline CDR1 is SGHRS and CDR2 is YFSETQ. This CDR3 region has 14 residues. V was pared by 2 bases and J by 0 bases, with 8 bases between. In nucleotides, the CDR3 is TGCGCCAGCAGCTTAACAGGGATGAACACTGAAGCTTTCTTT. Translation gives CASSLTGMNTEAFF.

This clone was found once. The chain is built from TRBV6-1 and TRBJ1-1, with D possibly being TRBD1 (5 bases). This CDR3 has 16 residues. Germline values: CDR1 MNHNS, CDR2 SASEGT. Trimming removed 2 bases from V and 2 bases from J, with 15 bases in between. DNA for the CDR3: TGTGCCAGCAGTGAAAATTGGGGCCGCGGTAACACTGAAGCTTTCTTT. Residues: CASSENWGRGNTEAFF.

V gene TRBV7-2 combines with J gene TRBJ2-3; 9 bases agree with TRBD2. Germline V gene data show CDR1 as SGHTA and CDR2 as FQGNSA. Trimming removed 1 base from V and 4 bases from J; junction bases left unmatched: 6. This CDR3 comprises 16 residues. CDR3 sequence reads: CASSLGARGGADTQYF. CDR3 nucleotides: TGTGCCAGCAGCTTAGGAGCGCGGGGGGGCGCAGATACGCAGTATTTT.

This chain joins TRBV5-4 and TRBJ1-2, with D possibly being TRBD1 (6 bases). CDR3 size: 14 residues. V was trimmed by 3 bases and J by 4 bases, leaving 13 bases between them. The germline V gene encodes CDR1 SGHNT and CDR2 YYREEE (reference sequence). CDR3 region: CASSSYDRTYGYTF. The CDR3 nucleotides are TGTGCCAGCAGCTCCTATGACAGGACCTATGGCTACACCTTC. The full variable domain, rest sourced from reference TRBV5-4 and TRBJ1-2, is ETGVTQSPTHLIKTRGQQVTLRCSSQSGHNTVSWYQQALGQGPQFIFQYYREEENGRGNFPPRFSGLQFPNYSSELNVNALELDDSALYLCASSSYDRTYGYTFGSGTRLTVV.

This clone was seen a single time. This chain links TRBV30 with TRBJ2-3; tentative D call: TRBD2 (5 bases). The CDR3 extends over 14 amino acids. The germline V and J ends were trimmed by 0 bases and 2 bases, with 9 bases remaining between them. Germline CDR1 and CDR2: GTSNPN and SVGIG (reference sequence). The CDR3 DNA follows: TGTGCCTGGAGTGTTAGCGCGGTCACAGATACGCAGTATTTT. Translated: CAWSVSAVTDTQYF.

The chain recombines TRBV6-5 with TRBJ1-2; tentatively, D is TRBD1 (6 bases). CDR1 and CDR2 from the germline V gene are MNHEY and SVGAGI. The V end was cut by 2 bases, the J end by 4 bases, with 14 bases between. CDR3 length: 15 residues. This CDR3 reads CASSYTGGRAYGYTF. Written as DNA, the CDR3 is TGTGCCAGCAGTTACACTGGGGGGCGCGCCTATGGCTACACCTTC.

This chain joins TRBV10-3 and TRBJ1-1; no definite D call. This CDR3 has 14 residues. V lost 7 bases, J lost 1 base, and 13 bases lay in between. CDR1 is ENHRY, CDR2 SYGVKD, per germline. CDR3 sequence (DNA): TGTGCCATCACGGACGGGAAAAGGAACACTGAAGCTTTCTTT. Amino acids: CAITDGKRNTEAFF.

V and J are TRBV6-5 and TRBJ1-2; 7 bases agree with TRBD1. The CDR3 loop spans 15 amino acids. Germline CDR1 MNHEY, CDR2 SVGAGI. Trimming cost V 7 bases and J 8 bases; bases outside gene matches: 16. The CDR3 reads CASIPPGRGAGGYTF. The CDR3 coding sequence is TGTGCCAGCATTCCACCGGGCAGGGGGGCGGGAGGCTACACCTTC.

The CDR3 loop is CASSSGQGSSGYTF. In DNA form, the CDR3 reads TGTGCCAGCAGCAGCGGACAGGGAAGTTCTGGCTACACCTTC. The chain employs TRBV7-9 and TRBJ1-2; TRBD1 matches at 8 bases. Germline V gene lookup returns CDR1 SEHNR and CDR2 FQNEAQ (reference sequence). V lost 5 bases, J lost 7 bases, and 9 bases stayed unmatched. This CDR3 contains 14 residues.

This chain links TRBV4-1 with TRBJ1-5, with 9 bases matching TRBD1. The V and J ends lost 0 bases and 1 base, in that order; junction bases with no gene match: 7. Germline CDR1 reads MGHRA; CDR2 reads YSYEKL. This CDR3 region has 18 residues. CDR3 amino acids: CASSQEGQGRGSNQPQHF. The CDR3 nucleotides read TGCGCCAGCAGCCAAGAGGGACAGGGAAGGGGCAGCAATCAGCCCCAGCATTTT.

The J gene is TRBJ2-7, the V gene TRBV7-2, with 11 nucleotides matching TRBD2. CDR3 length: 15 residues. The germline gives CDR1 SGHTA, CDR2 FQGNSA. The V and J ends lost 2 bases and 3 bases, in that order; junction bases with no gene match: 3. CDR3 nucleotides: TGTGCCAGCAGCTTACATCTAGCGGGGGGCTACGAGCAGTACTTC. Translation: CASSLHLAGGYEQYF. Looking up the rest from reference TRBV7-2 and TRBJ2-7 gives the full variable domain: GAGVSQSPSNKVTEKGKDVELRCDPISGHTALYWYRQSLGQGLEFLIYFQGNSAPDKSGLPSDRFSAERTGGSVSTLTIQRTQQEDSAVYLCASSLHLAGGYEQYFGPGTRLTVT.

In this sample, this clone turned up once. This chain connects TRBV5-5 to TRBJ1-1; no reliable D call. V lost 0 bases, J lost 6 bases, and 6 bases lay in between. This CDR3 has 12 amino acids. CDR1 and CDR2 (germline): SGHKS, YYEKEE (reference sequence). CDR3 amino acids: CASSLGDSEAFF. CDR3 in DNA: TGTGCCAGCAGCTTGGGGGATTCTGAAGCTTTCTTT.

Concerning this clone: One end of the junction fails to match germline, which may point to a read error. The V gene is TRBV7-7, the J gene TRBJ2-3, with 8 nucleotides matching TRBD2. CDR3 length: 15 amino acids. Germline CDR1 SSHAT, CDR2 FNYEAQ (reference sequence). CDR3 region: CASSEGLAFTDTQYF. CDR3 DNA: TGTGCTAGCAGCGAAGGACTAGCCTTCACAGATACGCAGTATTTT.

The chain combines TRBV7-2 with TRBJ2-1; 10 bases map to TRBD2. The CDR3 totals 18 residues. V lost 2 bases to trimming and J lost 7 bases; unmatched junction nucleotides: 14. Germline CDR1 SGHTA, CDR2 FQGNSA. The CDR3 is CASSLLPSISGGSNEQFF. DNA of the CDR3: TGTGCCAGCAGCTTATTACCCAGTATTAGCGGGGGGTCGAATGAGCAGTTCTTC.

This sequence joins TRBV6-5 and TRBJ2-5; D gene ambiguous. Germline CDR1 MNHEY, CDR2 SVGAGI. With 5 bases removed from V and 6 bases from J, the gap between germline ends came to 16 bases. This CDR3 is built from 14 residues. CDR3 region: CASSPLNSGKTQYF. The CDR3 nucleotides read TGTGCCAGCAGTCCCCTTAACTCCGGCAAGACCCAGTACTTC.

This sequence joins TRBV5-1 and TRBJ2-5, with a tentative D call TRBD1 (6 bases). Deletions cut 2 bases from V and 4 bases from J, with 12 bases between. The CDR3 covers 14 residues. CDR1 SGHRS and CDR2 YFSETQ come from the germline V gene. In DNA, the CDR3 is TGCGCCAGCAGCTTAAGGGGGTCTGGAGAGACCCAGTACTTC. Amino acid sequence: CASSLRGSGETQYF.

The CDR3 region is CSATLSEKLFF. Written as DNA, the CDR3 is TGCAGTGCTACCCTCAGCGAAAAACTGTTTTTT. The V and J genes are TRBV20-1 and TRBJ1-4; D unresolved. The CDR3 has 11 amino acids. CDR1 DFQATT and CDR2 SNEGSKA come from the germline V gene (reference sequence). V dropped 4 bases and J dropped 8 bases, with 8 bases sitting between them.

The V and J genes are TRBV5-1 and TRBJ2-7; tentatively, D is TRBD2 (6 bases). Trimming pared 4 bases from V and 2 bases from J, leaving 13 bases between. CDR3 length equals 14 residues. Germline V gene lookup returns CDR1 SGHRS and CDR2 YFSETQ. CDR3 DNA: TGCGCCAGCAGCCGCGGGACGGACCCCTACGAGCAGTACTTC. Translated, it gives CASSRGTDPYEQYF.

The chain carries TRBV6-5 and TRBJ1-2; D is perhaps TRBD1 (5 bases). In germline, CDR1 is MNHEY, CDR2 SVGAGI. There are 15 residues in the CDR3. Trimming shortened V by 6 bases and J by 5 bases, and 19 bases separated the two germline ends. CDR3 sequence reads: CASSPWEGRWYGYTF. Here the CDR3 DNA reads TGTGCCAGCAGCCCCTGGGAGGGGCGTTGGTATGGCTACACCTTC.

The V call is TRBV7-2, the J call TRBJ1-3; D ambiguous. Germline V lookup: CDR1 SGHTA, CDR2 FQGNSA. V gave up 5 bases and J gave up 6 bases, with 14 bases separating them. The CDR3 is 14 amino acids. The DNA for the CDR3 is TGTGCCAGCAGCACTGACCTACAGCTAAACACCATATATTTT. It specifies CASSTDLQLNTIYF.

The gene calls are TRBV5-1 and TRBJ2-7; TRBD2 might be the D (6 bases). The CDR3 loop spans 15 amino acids. The ends were cut back, 4 bases at V and 3 bases at J, with 17 bases in the middle. Germline V gene lookup returns CDR1 SGHRS and CDR2 YFSETQ. For the CDR3, the DNA is TGCGCCAGCAGCCCCGGGAGTGGGCCCCTCTACGAGCAGTACTTC. Encoded protein: CASSPGSGPLYEQYF.

This chain links TRBV10-1 with TRBJ2-1; unclear D gene. The CDR3 sequence is 14 residues long. The germline CDR1 and CDR2 sequences are WNHNN and SYGVQD (reference sequence). The V gene lost 2 bases and the J gene lost 10 bases, with 15 bases spanning the gap. CDR3 nucleotides: TGCGCCAGCAGTGAGAGTTTGCTAGTTCGGGAGCAGTTCTTC. It yields the protein CASSESLLVREQFF.

This chain uses TRBV6-5 with TRBJ1-2; D may be TRBD1 (6 bases). The CDR3 covers 13 residues. Between the trimmed V and J ends, which lost 8 bases and 2 bases, there was a span of 12 bases. Germline CDR1 reads MNHEY; CDR2 reads SVGAGI. This chain's CDR3 is CASRGGQNYGYTF. The CDR3 nucleotides read TGTGCCAGCCGGGGCGGACAGAACTATGGCTACACCTTC.

The V gene is TRBV4-1, the J gene TRBJ2-3; no firm D call. V was clipped by 0 bases and J by 2 bases, with 6 bases between them. The CDR3 runs 14 residues. The germline CDR1 and CDR2 sequences are MGHRA and YSYEKL. The CDR3 loop reads CASSQDAATDTQYF. The CDR3 coding sequence is TGCGCCAGCAGCCAAGACGCGGCCACAGATACGCAGTATTTT.